The 3 T cell receptor beta chains given below trace back to one sample, sequenced in a study of blood T cell repertoires in COVID-19. Only in-frame clones appear in the TCRdb table, and some are missing; sequencing was by immunoSEQ multiplex PCR. This table has around 35,000 clones, approximately 86% appearing once. Material for sequencing was peripheral blood. Every receptor here comes from a man aged 65 to 79 with acute or convalescent COVID-19.

V and J are TRBV18 and TRBJ1-4; no firm D call. CDR3 size: 16 residues. CDR1 is KGHSH and CDR2 is LQKENI in the germline V gene. Trimming shortened V by 5 bases and J by 5 bases, and 18 bases separated the two germline ends. The CDR3 region is CASSSVGMRGNEKLFF. CDR3 coding DNA: TGTGCCAGCTCATCAGTGGGGATGCGGGGAAATGAAAAACTGTTTTTT. The full variable domain, with the rest looked up from reference TRBV18 and TRBJ1-4, is NAGVMQNPRHLVRRRGQEARLRCSPMKGHSHVYWYRQLPEEGLKFMVYLQKENIIDESGMPKERFSAEFPKEGPSILRIQQVVRGDSAAYFCASSSVGMRGNEKLFFGSGTQLSVL.

This chain joins TRBV3-1 (or the pseudogene TRBV3-2) and TRBJ2-2; weak D call: TRBD2 (5 bases). Trimming removed 1 base from V and 7 bases from J, with 13 bases in between. Germline V gives CDR1 LGHDT, CDR2 YNNKEL (reference sequence). This CDR3 spans 15 amino acids. CDR3 loop: CASSQGGIGIGELFF. The CDR3 DNA reads as TGTGCCAGCAGCCAAGGAGGGATAGGCATCGGGGAGCTGTTTTTT.

In this sample, this clone turned up a few times. V gene TRBV10-3 combines with J gene TRBJ2-5; D unresolved. The length of the CDR3 is 14 residues. Germline V CDR1 and CDR2: ENHRY, SYGVKD. The V gene lost 1 base and the J gene lost 2 bases, with 8 bases spanning the gap. CDR3 sequence (DNA): TGTGCCATCAGTGAGTTTGTGCAGCAAGAGACCCAGTACTTC. Translating it yields CAISEFVQQETQYF.